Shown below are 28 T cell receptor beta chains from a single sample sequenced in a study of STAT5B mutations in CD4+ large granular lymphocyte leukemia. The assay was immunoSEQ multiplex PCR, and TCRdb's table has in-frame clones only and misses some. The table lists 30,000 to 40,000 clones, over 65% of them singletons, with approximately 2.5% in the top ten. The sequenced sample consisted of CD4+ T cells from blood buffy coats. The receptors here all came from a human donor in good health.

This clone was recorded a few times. CDR3: CASSPSGRGHQPQHF. CDR3 DNA sequence: TGTGCCAGCAGTCCCAGCGGCAGGGGGCATCAGCCCCAGCATTTT. J is TRBJ1-5 and V is TRBV6-1; 8 bases map to TRBD1. The CDR3 has 15 amino acids. V lost 5 bases, J lost 5 bases, and 8 bases stayed unmatched. Per the germline V gene, CDR1 is MNHNS and CDR2 is SASEGT.

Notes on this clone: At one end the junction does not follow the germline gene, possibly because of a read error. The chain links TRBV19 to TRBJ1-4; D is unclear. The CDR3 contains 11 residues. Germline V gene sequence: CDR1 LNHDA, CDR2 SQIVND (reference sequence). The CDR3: CASSQGRGIFW. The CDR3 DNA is TGTGCCAGTAGCCAAGGGCGCGGGATTTTTTGG.

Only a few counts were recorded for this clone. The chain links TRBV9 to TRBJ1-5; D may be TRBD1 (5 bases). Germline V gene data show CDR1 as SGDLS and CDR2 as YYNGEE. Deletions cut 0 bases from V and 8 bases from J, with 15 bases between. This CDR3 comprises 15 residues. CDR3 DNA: TGTGCCAGCAGCGTAGGAGGCCTCCGGGGGGAGCCCCAGCATTTT. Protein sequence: CASSVGGLRGEPQHF. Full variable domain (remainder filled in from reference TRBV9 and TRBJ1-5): DSGVTQTPKHLITATGQRVTLRCSPRSGDLSVYWYQQSLDQGLQFLIQYYNGEERAKGNILERFSAQQFPDLHSELNLSSLELGDSALYFCASSVGGLRGEPQHFGDGTRLSIL.

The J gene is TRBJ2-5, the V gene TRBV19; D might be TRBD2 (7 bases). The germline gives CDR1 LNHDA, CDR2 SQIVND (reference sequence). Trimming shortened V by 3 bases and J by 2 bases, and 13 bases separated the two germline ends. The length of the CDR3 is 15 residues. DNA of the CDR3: TGTGCCAGTAGTATGAATGGGGGGGCACAAGAGACCCAGTACTTC. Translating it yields CASSMNGGAQETQYF.

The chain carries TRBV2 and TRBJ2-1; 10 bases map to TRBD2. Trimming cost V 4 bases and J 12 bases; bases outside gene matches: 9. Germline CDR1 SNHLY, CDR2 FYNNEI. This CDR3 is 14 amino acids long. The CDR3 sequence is CASSGLAGARTQFF. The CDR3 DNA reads TGTGCCAGCAGTGGGCTAGCGGGGGCCCGAACGCAGTTCTTC.

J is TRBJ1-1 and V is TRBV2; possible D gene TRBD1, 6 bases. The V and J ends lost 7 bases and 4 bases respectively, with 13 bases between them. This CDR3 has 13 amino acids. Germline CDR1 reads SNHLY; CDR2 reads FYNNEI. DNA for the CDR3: TGTGCCAGCATTTGGGGGGCCGGCACTGAAGCTTTCTTT. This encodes CASIWGAGTEAFF.

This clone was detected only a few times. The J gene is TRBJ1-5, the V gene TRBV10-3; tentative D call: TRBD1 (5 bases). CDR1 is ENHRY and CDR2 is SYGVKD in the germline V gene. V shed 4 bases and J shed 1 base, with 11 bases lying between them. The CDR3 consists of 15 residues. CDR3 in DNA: TGTGCCATCAGTGTGGGGGAGGCCAGCAATCAGCCCCAGCATTTT. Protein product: CAISVGEASNQPQHF.

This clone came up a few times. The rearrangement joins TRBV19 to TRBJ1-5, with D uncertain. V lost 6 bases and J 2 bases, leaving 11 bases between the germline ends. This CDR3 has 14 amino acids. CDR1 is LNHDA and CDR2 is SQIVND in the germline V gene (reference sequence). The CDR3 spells CASRPPRGNQPQHF. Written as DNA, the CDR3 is TGTGCCAGTAGGCCCCCCCGAGGCAATCAGCCCCAGCATTTT.

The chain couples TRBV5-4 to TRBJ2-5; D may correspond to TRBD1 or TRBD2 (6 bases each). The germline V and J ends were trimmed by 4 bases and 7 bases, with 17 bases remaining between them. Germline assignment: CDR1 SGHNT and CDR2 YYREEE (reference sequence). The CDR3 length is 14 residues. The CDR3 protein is CASSATGASGTQYF. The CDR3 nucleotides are TGTGCCAGCAGCGCCACGGGGGCCAGTGGGACCCAGTACTTC.

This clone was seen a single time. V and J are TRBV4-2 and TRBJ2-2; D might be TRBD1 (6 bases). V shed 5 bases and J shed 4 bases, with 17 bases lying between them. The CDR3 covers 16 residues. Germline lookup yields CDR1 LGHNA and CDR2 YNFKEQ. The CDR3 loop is CASSAPGARGTGELFF. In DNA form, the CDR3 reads TGTGCCAGCAGCGCCCCAGGGGCGAGGGGCACCGGGGAGCTGTTTTTT.

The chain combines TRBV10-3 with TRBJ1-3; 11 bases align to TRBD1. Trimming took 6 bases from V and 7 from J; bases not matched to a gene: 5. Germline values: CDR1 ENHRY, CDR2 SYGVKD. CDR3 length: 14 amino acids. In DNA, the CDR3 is TGTGCCATCAGGTTCGGACAGGGGGCGAACACCATATATTTT. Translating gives CAIRFGQGANTIYF.

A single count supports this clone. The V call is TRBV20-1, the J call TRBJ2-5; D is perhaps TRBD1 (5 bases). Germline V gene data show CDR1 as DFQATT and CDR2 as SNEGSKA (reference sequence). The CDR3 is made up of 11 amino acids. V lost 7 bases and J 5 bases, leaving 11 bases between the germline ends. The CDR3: CSGSGMETQYF. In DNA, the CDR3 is TGCAGTGGGTCAGGGATGGAGACCCAGTACTTC.

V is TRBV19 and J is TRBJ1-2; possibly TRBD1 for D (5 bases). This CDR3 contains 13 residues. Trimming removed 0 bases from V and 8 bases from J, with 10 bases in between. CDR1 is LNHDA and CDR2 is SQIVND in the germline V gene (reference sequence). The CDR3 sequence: CASSIDEGLGYTF. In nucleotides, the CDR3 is TGTGCCAGTAGTATAGATGAGGGGCTCGGCTACACCTTC.

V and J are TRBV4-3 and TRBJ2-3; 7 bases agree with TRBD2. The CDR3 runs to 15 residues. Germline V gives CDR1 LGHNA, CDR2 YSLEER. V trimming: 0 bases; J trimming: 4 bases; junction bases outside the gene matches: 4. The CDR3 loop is CASSQDRRGSDTQYF. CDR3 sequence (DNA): TGCGCCAGCAGCCAAGATCGGCGGGGGTCAGATACGCAGTATTTT.

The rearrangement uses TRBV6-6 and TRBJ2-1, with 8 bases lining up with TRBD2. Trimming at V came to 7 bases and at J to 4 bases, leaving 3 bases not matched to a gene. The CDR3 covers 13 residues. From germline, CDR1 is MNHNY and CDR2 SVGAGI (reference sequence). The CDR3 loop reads CASKAGGYNEQFF. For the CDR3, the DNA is TGTGCCAGCAAGGCGGGGGGTTACAATGAGCAGTTCTTC.

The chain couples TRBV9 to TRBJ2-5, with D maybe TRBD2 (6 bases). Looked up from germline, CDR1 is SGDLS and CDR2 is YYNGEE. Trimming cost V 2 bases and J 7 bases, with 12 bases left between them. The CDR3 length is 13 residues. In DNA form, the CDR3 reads TGTGCCAGCAGCGTGTATAGCGGAGGGACCCAGTACTTC. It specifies CASSVYSGGTQYF. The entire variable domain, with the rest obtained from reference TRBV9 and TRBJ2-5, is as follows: DSGVTQTPKHLITATGQRVTLRCSPRSGDLSVYWYQQSLDQGLQFLIQYYNGEERAKGNILERFSAQQFPDLHSELNLSSLELGDSALYFCASSVYSGGTQYFGPGTRLLVL.

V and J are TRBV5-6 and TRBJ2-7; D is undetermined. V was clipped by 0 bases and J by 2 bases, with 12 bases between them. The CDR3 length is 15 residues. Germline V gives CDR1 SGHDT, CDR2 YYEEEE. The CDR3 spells CASSLGGKPAYEQYF. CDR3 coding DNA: TGTGCCAGCAGCTTGGGAGGAAAACCCGCCTACGAGCAGTACTTC.

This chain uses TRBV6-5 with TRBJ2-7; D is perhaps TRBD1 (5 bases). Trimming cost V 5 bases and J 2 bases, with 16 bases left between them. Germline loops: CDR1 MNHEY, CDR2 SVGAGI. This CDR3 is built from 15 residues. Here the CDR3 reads CASSQQGSQAYEQYF. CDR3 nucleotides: TGTGCCAGCAGTCAGCAGGGTTCTCAAGCCTACGAGCAGTACTTC.

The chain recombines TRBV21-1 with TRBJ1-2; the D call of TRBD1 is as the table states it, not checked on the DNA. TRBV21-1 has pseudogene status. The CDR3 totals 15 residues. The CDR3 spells CASSSKGQGGYGYTF. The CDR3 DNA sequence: TGTGCCAGCAGCTCAAAGGGACAGGGGGGCTATGGCTACACCTTC.

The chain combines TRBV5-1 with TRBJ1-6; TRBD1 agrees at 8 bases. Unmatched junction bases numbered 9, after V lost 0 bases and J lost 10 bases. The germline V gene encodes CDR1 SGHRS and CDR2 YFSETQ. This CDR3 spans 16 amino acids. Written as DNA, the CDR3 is TGCGCCAGCAGCTTGGCACCGACAGGGGTGGGATCACCCCTCCACTTT. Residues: CASSLAPTGVGSPLHF. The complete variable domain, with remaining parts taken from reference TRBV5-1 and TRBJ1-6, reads KAGVTQTPRYLIKTRGQQVTLSCSPISGHRSVSWYQQTPGQGLQFLFEYFSETQRNKGNFPGRFSGRQFSNSRSEMNVSTLELGDSALYLCASSLAPTGVGSPLHFGNGTRLTVT.

The CDR3 is CASSPSRQGAYNSPLHF. CDR3 in DNA: TGTGCCAGCAGCCCCTCACGGCAGGGCGCCTATAATTCACCCCTCCACTTT. The rearrangement joins TRBV5-6 to TRBJ1-6; TRBD1 is a possible D gene (5 bases). In germline, CDR1 is SGHDT, CDR2 YYEEEE. The V and J ends lost 4 bases and 2 bases respectively, with 16 bases between them. The CDR3 extends over 17 amino acids. Using reference TRBV5-6 and TRBJ1-6 for the parts outside the CDR3, the full variable domain is DAGVTQSPTHLIKTRGQQVTLRCSPKSGHDTVSWYQQALGQGPQFIFQYYEEEERQRGNFPDRFSGHQFPNYSSELNVNALLLGDSALYLCASSPSRQGAYNSPLHFGNGTRLTVT.

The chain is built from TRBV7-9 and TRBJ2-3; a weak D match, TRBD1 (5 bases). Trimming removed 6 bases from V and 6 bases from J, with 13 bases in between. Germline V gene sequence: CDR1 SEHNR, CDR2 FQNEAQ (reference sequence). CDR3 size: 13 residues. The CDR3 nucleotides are TGTGCCAGCAGATACGCCAGGGTGGATACGCAGTATTTT. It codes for CASRYARVDTQYF.

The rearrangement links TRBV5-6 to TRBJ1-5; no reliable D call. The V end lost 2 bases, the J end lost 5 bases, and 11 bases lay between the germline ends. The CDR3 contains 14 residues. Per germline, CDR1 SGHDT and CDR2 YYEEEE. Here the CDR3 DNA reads TGTGCCAGCAGCTTTAAGGGAAGAGATCAGCCCCAGCATTTT. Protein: CASSFKGRDQPQHF.

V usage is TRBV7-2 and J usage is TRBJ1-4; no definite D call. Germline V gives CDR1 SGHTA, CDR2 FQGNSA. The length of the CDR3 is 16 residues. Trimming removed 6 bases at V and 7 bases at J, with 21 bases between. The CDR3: CASRSEASLLGEKLFF. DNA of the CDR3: TGTGCCAGCAGATCAGAAGCCAGTCTTCTGGGTGAAAAACTGTTTTTT.

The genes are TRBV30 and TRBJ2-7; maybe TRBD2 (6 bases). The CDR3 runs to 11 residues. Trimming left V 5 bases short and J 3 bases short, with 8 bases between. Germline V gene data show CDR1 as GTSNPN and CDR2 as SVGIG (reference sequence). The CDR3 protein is CAWGSGYEQYF. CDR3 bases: TGTGCCTGGGGTAGCGGCTACGAGCAGTACTTC.

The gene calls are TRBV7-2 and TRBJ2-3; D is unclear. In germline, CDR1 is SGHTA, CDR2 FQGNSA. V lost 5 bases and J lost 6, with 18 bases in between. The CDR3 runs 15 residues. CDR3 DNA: TGTGCCAGCAGCCTAGGGTACTCTCTTAGGGATACGCAGTATTTT. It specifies CASSLGYSLRDTQYF.

CDR3 amino acids: CASRCIYRDRCINPNTEAFF. CDR3 in DNA: TGTGCAAGTCGCTGTATATACCGGGACAGGTGCATCAACCCGAACACTGAAGCTTTCTTT. V usage is TRBV12-2 and J usage is TRBJ1-1; whether TRBD1, the table's D call, matches the DNA was not checked. TRBV12-2 is flagged as a pseudogene. This CDR3 spans 20 amino acids.

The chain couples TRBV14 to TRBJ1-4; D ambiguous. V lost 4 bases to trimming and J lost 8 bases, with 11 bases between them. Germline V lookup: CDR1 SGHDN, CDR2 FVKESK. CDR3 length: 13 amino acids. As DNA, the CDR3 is TGTGCCAGCAGCCGAGACTACGGGGAAAAACTGTTTTTT. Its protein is CASSRDYGEKLFF. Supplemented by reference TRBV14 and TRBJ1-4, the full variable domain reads EAGVTQFPSHSVIEKGQTVTLRCDPISGHDNLYWYRRVMGKEIKFLLHFVKESKQDESGMPNNRFLAERTGGTYSTLKVQPAELEDSGVYFCASSRDYGEKLFFGSGTQLSVL.